This TCR beta chain stems from a study of T cells in Graves' hyperthyroidism and ophthalmopathy. The investigators amplified TCR beta CDR3 regions from RNA transcripts. TCR CDR3 regions were first amplified by RT-PCR with HTBI primers. TCRdb redid the calling of the multiplex PCR reads with MiXCR, one entry per CDR3 protein. The sample holds around 420,000 distinct CDR3 sequences, 15% to 18% seen once. The authors deemed Graves' hyperthyroidism stable absent ophthalmopathy progression within 18 months. The source of the PBMCs was 10 ml of fresh peripheral blood. Germline V gene sequence: CDR1 MDHEN, CDR2 SYDVKM. CDR3 size: 16 residues. Trimming shortened V by 4 bases and J by 0 bases, and 16 bases separated the two germline ends.

The chain links TRBV28 to TRBJ2-7; D may be TRBD2 (6 bases). This clonotype was sampled from a woman younger than 35 with Graves' hyperthyroidism. Sequencing was performed on blood. This chain's CDR3 is CASSSTSRGDSYEQYF. The CDR3 nucleotides are TGTGCCAGCAGTTCCACCTCTCGCGGGGACTCCTACGAGCAGTACTTC. The variable domain in full, with the rest retrieved from reference TRBV28 and TRBJ2-7, is DVKVTQSSRYLVKRTGEKVFLECVQDMDHENMFWYRQDPGLGLRLIYFSYDVKMKEKGDIPEGYSVSREKKERFSLILESASTNQTSMYLCASSSTSRGDSYEQYFGPGTRLTVT.